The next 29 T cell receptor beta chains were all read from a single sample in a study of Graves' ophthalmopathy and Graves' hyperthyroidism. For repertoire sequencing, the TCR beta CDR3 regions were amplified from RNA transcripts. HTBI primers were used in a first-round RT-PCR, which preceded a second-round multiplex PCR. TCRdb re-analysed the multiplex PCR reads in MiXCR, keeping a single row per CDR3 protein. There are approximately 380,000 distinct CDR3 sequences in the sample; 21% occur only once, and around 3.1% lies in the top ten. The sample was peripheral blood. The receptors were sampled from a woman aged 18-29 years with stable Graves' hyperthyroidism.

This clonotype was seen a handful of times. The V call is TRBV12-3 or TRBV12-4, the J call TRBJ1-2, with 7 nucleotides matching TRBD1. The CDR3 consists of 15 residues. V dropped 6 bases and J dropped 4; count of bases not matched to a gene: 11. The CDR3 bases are TGTGCCAGCAGACACAACCGGGACAGAGGCTATGGCTACACCTTC. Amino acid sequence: CASRHNRDRGYGYTF.

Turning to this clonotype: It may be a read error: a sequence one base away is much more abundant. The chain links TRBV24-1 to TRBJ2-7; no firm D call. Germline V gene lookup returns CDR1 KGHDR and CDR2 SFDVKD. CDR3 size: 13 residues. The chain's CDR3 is CVTSDASRDEQYF. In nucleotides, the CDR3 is TGTGTCACCAGTGATGCCTCAAGAGACGAGCAGTACTTC.

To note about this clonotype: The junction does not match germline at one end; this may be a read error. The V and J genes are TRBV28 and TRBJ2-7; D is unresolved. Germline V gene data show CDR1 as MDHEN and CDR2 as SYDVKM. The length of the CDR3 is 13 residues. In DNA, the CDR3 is TGTGCCAGCAGTCCCGCCCAATCCTACGATCAGTACTTC. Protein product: CASSPAQSYDQYF. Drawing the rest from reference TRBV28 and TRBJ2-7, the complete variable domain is DVKVTQSSRYLVKRTGEKVFLECVQDMDHENMFWYRQDPGLGLRLIYFSYDVKMKEKGDIPEGYSVSREKKERFSLILESASTNQTSMYLCASSPAQSYDQYFGPGTRLTVT.

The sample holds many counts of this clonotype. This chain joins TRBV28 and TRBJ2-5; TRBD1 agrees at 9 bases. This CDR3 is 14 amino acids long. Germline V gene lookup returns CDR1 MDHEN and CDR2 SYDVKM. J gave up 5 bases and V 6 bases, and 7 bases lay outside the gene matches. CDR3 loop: CASRAGTGRETQYF. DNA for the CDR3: TGTGCCAGCAGGGCCGGGACAGGGCGGGAGACCCAGTACTTC.

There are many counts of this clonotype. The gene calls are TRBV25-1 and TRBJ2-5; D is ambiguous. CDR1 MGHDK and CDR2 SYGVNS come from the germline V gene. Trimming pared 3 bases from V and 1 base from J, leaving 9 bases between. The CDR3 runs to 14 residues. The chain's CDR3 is CASSDSGSQETQYF. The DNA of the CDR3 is TGTGCCAGCAGTGATTCCGGCAGCCAAGAGACCCAGTACTTC.

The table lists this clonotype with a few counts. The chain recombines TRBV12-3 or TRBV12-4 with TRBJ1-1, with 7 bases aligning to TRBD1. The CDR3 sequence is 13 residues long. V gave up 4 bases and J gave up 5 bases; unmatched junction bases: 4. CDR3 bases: TGTGCCAGCAGTTCGACAGGGTTAACTGAAGCTTTCTTT. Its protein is CASSSTGLTEAFF.

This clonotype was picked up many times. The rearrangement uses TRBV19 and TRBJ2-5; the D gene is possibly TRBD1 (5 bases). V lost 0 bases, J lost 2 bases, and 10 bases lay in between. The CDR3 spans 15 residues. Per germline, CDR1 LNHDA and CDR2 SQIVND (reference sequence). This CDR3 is CASSIDFRDQETQYF. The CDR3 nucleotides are TGTGCCAGTAGTATAGATTTCAGGGATCAAGAGACCCAGTACTTC.

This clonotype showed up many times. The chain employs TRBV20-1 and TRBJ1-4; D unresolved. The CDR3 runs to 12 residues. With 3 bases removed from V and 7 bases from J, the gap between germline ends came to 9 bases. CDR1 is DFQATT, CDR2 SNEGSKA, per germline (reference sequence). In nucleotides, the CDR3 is TGCAGTGCTAGTGATGAGACTGAAAAACTGTTTTTT. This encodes CSASDETEKLFF.

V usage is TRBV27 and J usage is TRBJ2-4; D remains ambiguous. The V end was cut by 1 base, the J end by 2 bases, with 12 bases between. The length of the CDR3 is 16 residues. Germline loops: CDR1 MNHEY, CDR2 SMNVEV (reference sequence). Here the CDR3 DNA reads TGTGCCAGCAGTTTATTGGGCGGTTTAACCAAAAACATTCAGTACTTC. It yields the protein CASSLLGGLTKNIQYF.

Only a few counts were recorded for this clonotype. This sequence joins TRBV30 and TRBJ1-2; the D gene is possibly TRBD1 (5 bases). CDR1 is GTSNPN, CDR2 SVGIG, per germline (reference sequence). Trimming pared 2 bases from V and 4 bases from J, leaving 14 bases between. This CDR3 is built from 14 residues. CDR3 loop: CAWSPRLDSYGYTF. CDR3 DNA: TGTGCCTGGAGTCCACGCCTTGACAGCTATGGCTACACCTTC.

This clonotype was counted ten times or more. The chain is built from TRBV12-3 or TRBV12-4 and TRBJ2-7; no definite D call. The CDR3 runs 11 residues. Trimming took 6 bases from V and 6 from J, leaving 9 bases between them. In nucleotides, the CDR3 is TGTGCCAGCAGCAACCGTTTCGAGCAGTACTTC. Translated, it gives CASSNRFEQYF.

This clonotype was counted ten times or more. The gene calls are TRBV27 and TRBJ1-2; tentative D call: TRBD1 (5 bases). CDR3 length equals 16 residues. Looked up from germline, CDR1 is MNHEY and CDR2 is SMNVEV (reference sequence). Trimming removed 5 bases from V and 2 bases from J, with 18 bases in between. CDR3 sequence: CASSPTGRGPNYGYTF. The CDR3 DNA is TGTGCCAGCAGTCCCACCGGGCGGGGACCAAACTATGGCTACACCTTC.

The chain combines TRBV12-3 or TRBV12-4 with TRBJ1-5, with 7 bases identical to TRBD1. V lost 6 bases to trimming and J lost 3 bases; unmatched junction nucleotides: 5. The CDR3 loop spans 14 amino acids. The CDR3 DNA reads TGTGCCAGCAGCGACAGGGTGACCAATCAGCCCCAGCATTTT. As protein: CASSDRVTNQPQHF.

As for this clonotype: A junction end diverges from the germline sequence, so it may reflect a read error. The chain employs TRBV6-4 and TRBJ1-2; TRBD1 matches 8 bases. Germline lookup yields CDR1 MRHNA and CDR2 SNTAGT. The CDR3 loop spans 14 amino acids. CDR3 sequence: CASSEQGDNYGYSF. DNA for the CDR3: TGTGCCAGCAGTGAACAGGGGGATAACTATGGCTACTCCTTC.

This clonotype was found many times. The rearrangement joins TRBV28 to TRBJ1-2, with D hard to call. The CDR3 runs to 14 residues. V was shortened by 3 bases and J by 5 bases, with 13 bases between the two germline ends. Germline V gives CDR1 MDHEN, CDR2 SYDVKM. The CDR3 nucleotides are TGTGCCAGCAGTTTGCCCGGATGGCCTTATGGCTACACCTTC. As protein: CASSLPGWPYGYTF.

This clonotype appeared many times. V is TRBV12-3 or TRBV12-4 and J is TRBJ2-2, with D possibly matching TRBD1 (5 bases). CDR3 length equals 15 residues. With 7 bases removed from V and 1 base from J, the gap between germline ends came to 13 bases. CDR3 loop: CASTSRTRNTGELFF. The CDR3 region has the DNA TGTGCCAGCACCTCGCGGACACGGAACACCGGGGAGCTGTTTTTT.

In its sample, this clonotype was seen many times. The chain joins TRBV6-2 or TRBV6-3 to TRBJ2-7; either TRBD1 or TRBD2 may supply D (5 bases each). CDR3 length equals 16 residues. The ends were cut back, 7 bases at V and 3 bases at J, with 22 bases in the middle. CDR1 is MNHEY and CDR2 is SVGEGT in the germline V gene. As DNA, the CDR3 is TGTGCCAGCACCACTATTTCCGGGACGGCCTTCTACGAGCAGTACTTC. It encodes CASTTISGTAFYEQYF.

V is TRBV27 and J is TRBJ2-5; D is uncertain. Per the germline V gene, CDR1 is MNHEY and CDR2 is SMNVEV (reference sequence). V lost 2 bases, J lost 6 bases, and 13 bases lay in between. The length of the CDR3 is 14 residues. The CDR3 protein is CASSLDKIRKTQYF. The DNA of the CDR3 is TGTGCCAGCAGTTTAGACAAGATTCGAAAGACCCAGTACTTC.

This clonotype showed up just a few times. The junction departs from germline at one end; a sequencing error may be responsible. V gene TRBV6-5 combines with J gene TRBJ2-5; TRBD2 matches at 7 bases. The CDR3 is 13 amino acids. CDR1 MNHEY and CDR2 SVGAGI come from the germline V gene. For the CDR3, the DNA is TGTGCCAGCAGGGGCGGGAGTGAAGAGACCAAGTACTTC. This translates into CASRGGSEETKYF.

The CDR3 sequence: CASSLRGGAVGTGELFF. CDR3 coding DNA: TGTGCCAGCAGCCTACGGGGCGGGGCGGTAGGCACCGGGGAGCTGTTTTTT. V gene TRBV6-1 combines with J gene TRBJ2-2, with a possible D match to TRBD2 (6 bases). CDR3 length equals 17 residues. Trimming shortened V by 6 bases and J by 4 bases, and 21 bases separated the two germline ends. CDR1 is MNHNS and CDR2 is SASEGT in the germline V gene.

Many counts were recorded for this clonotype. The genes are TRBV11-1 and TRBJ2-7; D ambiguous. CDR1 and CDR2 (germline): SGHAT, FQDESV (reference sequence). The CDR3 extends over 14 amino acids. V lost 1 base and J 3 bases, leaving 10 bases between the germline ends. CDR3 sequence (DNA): TGTGCCAGCAGCTTAGTTGGGGAAGGCTACGAGCAGTACTTC. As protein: CASSLVGEGYEQYF. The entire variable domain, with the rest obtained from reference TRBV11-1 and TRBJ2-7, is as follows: EAEVAQSPRYKITEKSQAVAFWCDPISGHATLYWYRQILGQGPELLVQFQDESVVDDSQLPKDRFSAERLKGVDSTLKIQPAELGDSAMYLCASSLVGEGYEQYFGPGTRLTVT.

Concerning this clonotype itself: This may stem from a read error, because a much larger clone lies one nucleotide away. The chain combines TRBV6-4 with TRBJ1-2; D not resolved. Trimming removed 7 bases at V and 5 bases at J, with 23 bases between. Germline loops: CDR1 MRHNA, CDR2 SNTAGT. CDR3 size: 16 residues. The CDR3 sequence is CASNSSVGPCEYGYTF. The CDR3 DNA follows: TGTGCCAGCAACTCATCCGTGGGTCCATGTGAATATGGCTACACCTTC.

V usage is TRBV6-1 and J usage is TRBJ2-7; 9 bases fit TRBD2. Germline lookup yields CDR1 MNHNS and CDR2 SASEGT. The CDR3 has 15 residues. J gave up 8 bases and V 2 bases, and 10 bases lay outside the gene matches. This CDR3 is CASSERPSGNRQQYF. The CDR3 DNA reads TGTGCCAGCAGTGAACGTCCTAGCGGGAACCGACAGCAGTACTTC.

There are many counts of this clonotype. The CDR3: CASSLGLEQETQYF. CDR3 coding DNA: TGTGCCAGCAGTTTAGGGCTCGAACAAGAGACCCAGTACTTC. The chain employs TRBV12-3 or TRBV12-4 and TRBJ2-5; the D is unclear. The ends were cut back, 1 base at V and 2 bases at J, with 8 bases in the middle. The CDR3 contains 14 residues.

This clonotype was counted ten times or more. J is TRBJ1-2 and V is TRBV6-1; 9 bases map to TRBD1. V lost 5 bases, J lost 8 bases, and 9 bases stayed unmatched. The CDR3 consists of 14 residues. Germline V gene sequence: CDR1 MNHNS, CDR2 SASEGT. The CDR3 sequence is CASSPSRDRVGYTF. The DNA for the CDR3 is TGTGCCAGCAGTCCGTCCCGGGACAGGGTCGGCTACACCTTC.

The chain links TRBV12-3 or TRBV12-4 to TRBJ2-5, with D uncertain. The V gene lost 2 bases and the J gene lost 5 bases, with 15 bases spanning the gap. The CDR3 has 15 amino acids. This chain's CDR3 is CASSLTPKPLETQYF. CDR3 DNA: TGTGCCAGCAGTTTAACCCCCAAGCCCTTGGAGACCCAGTACTTC.

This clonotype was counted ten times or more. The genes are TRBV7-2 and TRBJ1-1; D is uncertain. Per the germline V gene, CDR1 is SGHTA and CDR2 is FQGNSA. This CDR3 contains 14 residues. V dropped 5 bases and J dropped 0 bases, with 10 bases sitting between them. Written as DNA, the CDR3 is TGTGCCAGCAGCCGAAGAACGCTGAACACTGAAGCTTTCTTT. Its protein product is CASSRRTLNTEAFF.

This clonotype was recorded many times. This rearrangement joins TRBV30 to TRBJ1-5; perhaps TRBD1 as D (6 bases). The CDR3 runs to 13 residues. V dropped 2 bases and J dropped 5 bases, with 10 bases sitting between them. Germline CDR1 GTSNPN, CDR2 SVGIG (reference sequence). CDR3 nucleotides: TGTGCCTGGAGTCGACAGGATGATCAGCCCCAGCATTTT. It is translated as CAWSRQDDQPQHF.

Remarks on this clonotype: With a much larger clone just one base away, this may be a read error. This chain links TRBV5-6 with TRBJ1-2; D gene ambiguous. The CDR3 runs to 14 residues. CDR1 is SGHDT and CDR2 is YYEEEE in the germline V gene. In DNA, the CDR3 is TGTGCCAGCAGCTTGATGCCAGCCTCTTATGGCTACAGCTTC. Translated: CASSLMPASYGYSF.